These 28 T cell receptor beta chains originate from one sample sequenced in a study of blood T cell repertoires in COVID-19. The repertoire was sequenced with immunoSEQ multiplex PCR; TCRdb's copy has only in-frame clones and lacks some. The data show about 370,000 clones, approximately 90% seen once. Sequences were obtained from PBMCs or T cells enriched from blood (not recorded which). Receptor source: a man aged 18 to 30 who had recovered from COVID-19.

This clone was seen once. The chain employs TRBV5-1 and TRBJ1-1; tentatively, D is TRBD1 (5 bases). Germline loops: CDR1 SGHRS, CDR2 YFSETQ. The CDR3 contains 13 residues. Trimming cost V 5 bases and J 1 base, with 9 bases left between them. The CDR3 region is CASSKTENTEAFF. CDR3 DNA sequence: TGCGCCAGCAGTAAGACAGAGAACACTGAAGCTTTCTTT.

This clone was recorded only once. The rearrangement joins TRBV7-6 to TRBJ2-1; 8 bases are shared with TRBD2. The germline V gene encodes CDR1 SGHVS and CDR2 FNYEAQ. J was trimmed by 7 bases and V by 1 base; bases with no gene match: 3. CDR3 length: 14 residues. The CDR3 DNA follows: TGTGCCAGCAGCTTAGGTCCGGGAGGGAATGAGCAGTTCTTC. Translation gives CASSLGPGGNEQFF.

The chain links TRBV5-1 to TRBJ1-1; D possibly corresponds to TRBD1 (6 bases). CDR1 and CDR2 from the germline V gene are SGHRS and YFSETQ. The CDR3 is 14 residues long. V lost 4 bases, J lost 5 bases, and 15 bases lay in between. The CDR3 protein is CASSVLGAWTEAFF. In DNA, the CDR3 is TGCGCCAGCAGCGTGTTGGGGGCTTGGACTGAAGCTTTCTTT. Combining the CDR3 with reference TRBV5-1 and TRBJ1-1 gives the whole variable domain KAGVTQTPRYLIKTRGQQVTLSCSPISGHRSVSWYQQTPGQGLQFLFEYFSETQRNKGNFPGRFSGRQFSNSRSEMNVSTLELGDSALYLCASSVLGAWTEAFFGQGTRLTVV.

The chain has TRBV3-1 (or the pseudogene TRBV3-2) and TRBJ2-3, with D perhaps matching TRBD1 (5 bases). Germline loops: CDR1 LGHDT, CDR2 YNNKEL (reference sequence). CDR3 length: 15 amino acids. V was clipped by 0 bases and J by 2 bases, with 9 bases between them. The CDR3 sequence is CASSQDGAFTDTQYF. DNA of the CDR3: TGTGCCAGCAGCCAAGATGGGGCGTTCACAGATACGCAGTATTTT.

V and J are TRBV27 and TRBJ1-2, with D possibly being TRBD1 (6 bases). Trimming shortened V by 2 bases and J by 2 bases, and 15 bases separated the two germline ends. Germline V gene data show CDR1 as MNHEY and CDR2 as SMNVEV (reference sequence). CDR3 length: 16 residues. As DNA, the CDR3 is TGTGCCAGCAGTTTACCCTTCCTGACAGGAAACTATGGCTACACCTTC. As protein: CASSLPFLTGNYGYTF.

The rearrangement uses TRBV19 and TRBJ2-7, with D maybe TRBD2 (5 bases). Looked up from germline, CDR1 is LNHDA and CDR2 is SQIVND (reference sequence). V was trimmed by 3 bases and J by 2 bases, leaving 11 bases between them. This CDR3 spans 14 amino acids. CDR3 amino acids: CASSISAAAYEQYF. For the CDR3, the DNA is TGTGCCAGTAGTATCTCGGCAGCGGCCTACGAGCAGTACTTC.

V and J are TRBV5-1 and TRBJ2-1; D is unclear. CDR1 SGHRS and CDR2 YFSETQ come from the germline V gene. The V gene lost 0 bases and the J gene lost 1 base, with 8 bases spanning the gap. The CDR3 length is 15 residues. The CDR3 DNA reads as TGCGCCAGCAGCTTGGCCCTCCAGTCCTACAATGAGCAGTTCTTC. This gives the protein CASSLALQSYNEQFF.

The chain uses TRBV4-1 and TRBJ1-5; 7 nucleotides align to TRBD1. The CDR3 sequence is 16 residues long. V was pared by 4 bases and J by 7 bases, with 13 bases of the junction left unmatched. Germline loops: CDR1 MGHRA, CDR2 YSYEKL. CDR3 bases: TGCGCCAGCAGCCCCATCCAGGAGGGGGCAGGACAGCCCCAGCATTTT. Translating it yields CASSPIQEGAGQPQHF.

The V gene is TRBV4-1, the J gene TRBJ2-7; possible D gene TRBD1, 6 bases. The germline V gene encodes CDR1 MGHRA and CDR2 YSYEKL. The ends were cut back, 1 base at V and 1 base at J, with 11 bases in the middle. The CDR3 contains 15 residues. CDR3 DNA: TGCGCCAGCAGCCAAGGATCTAGGGGGTCCTACGAGCAGTACTTC. Translation gives CASSQGSRGSYEQYF.

V usage is TRBV24-1 and J usage is TRBJ2-3, with a tentative D call TRBD1 (6 bases). Trimming removed 0 bases from V and 3 bases from J, with 6 bases in between. CDR1 and CDR2 from the germline V gene are KGHDR and SFDVKD. CDR3 length: 14 residues. The DNA for the CDR3 is TGTGCCACCAGTGATTTGCAGGGGACAGATACGCAGTATTTT. As protein: CATSDLQGTDTQYF.

V usage is TRBV5-5 and J usage is TRBJ1-6; D possibly corresponds to TRBD1 (5 bases). The germline CDR1 and CDR2 sequences are SGHKS and YYEKEE (reference sequence). V gave up 6 bases and J gave up 5 bases, with 15 bases separating them. CDR3 length: 15 amino acids. In DNA, the CDR3 is TGTGCCAGCACCCCTCTCGGGGGGGATAATTCACCCCTCCACTTT. Translation gives CASTPLGGDNSPLHF. Full variable domain (remainder filled in from reference TRBV5-5 and TRBJ1-6): DAGVTQSPTHLIKTRGQQVTLRCSPISGHKSVSWYQQVLGQGPQFIFQYYEKEERGRGNFPDRFSARQFPNYSSELNVNALLLGDSALYLCASTPLGGDNSPLHFGNGTRLTVT.

This clone appeared a single time. The chain employs TRBV6-1 and TRBJ2-7; 7 nucleotides agree with TRBD1. This CDR3 is 17 amino acids long. V gave up 3 bases and J gave up 1 base; unmatched junction bases: 12. Per germline, CDR1 MNHNS and CDR2 SASEGT. In DNA, the CDR3 is TGTGCCAGCAGTGAGTTCTCCGGGACAGCAGAATCCTACGAGCAGTACTTC. Protein sequence: CASSEFSGTAESYEQYF.

The chain employs TRBV9 and TRBJ1-2, with TRBD1 identical over 8 bases. The CDR3 has 16 residues. Germline V lookup: CDR1 SGDLS, CDR2 YYNGEE. V was clipped by 3 bases and J by 0 bases; unmatched bases: 7. The DNA of the CDR3 is TGTGCCAGCAGCGAGGGACAGGCCAATACTAACTATGGCTACACCTTC. It is translated as CASSEGQANTNYGYTF.

The V gene is TRBV19, the J gene TRBJ2-7; 10 nucleotides match TRBD1. The J segment lost 0 bases and the V segment lost 10 bases, leaving 6 bases of the junction unmatched. The CDR3 length is 14 residues. Germline CDR1 reads LNHDA; CDR2 reads SQIVND (reference sequence). CDR3 nucleotide sequence: TGTGCCACCCGGACAGGGGGAAGCTCCTACGAGCAGTACTTC. This gives the protein CATRTGGSSYEQYF.

This rearrangement joins TRBV9 to TRBJ1-1, with TRBD1 matching 9 bases. V shed 2 bases and J 7 bases; nucleotides not matched to a gene: 21. Germline V gene lookup returns CDR1 SGDLS and CDR2 YYNGEE. This CDR3 is 19 amino acids long. The CDR3: CASSVATWGPGQGPLEAFF. The CDR3 region has the DNA TGTGCCAGCAGCGTGGCAACGTGGGGTCCGGGACAGGGACCCCTTGAAGCTTTCTTT.

This clone turned up a few times. The chain has TRBV7-9 and TRBJ2-3, with a possible D match to TRBD1 (6 bases). V was shortened by 3 bases and J by 3 bases, with 10 bases between the two germline ends. Germline-derived CDR1 and CDR2 are SEHNR and FQNEAQ (reference sequence). The CDR3 runs 14 residues. The CDR3 DNA is TGTGCCAGCAGCTTCGACAGGACTACAGATACGCAGTATTTT. Its protein is CASSFDRTTDTQYF.

This chain joins TRBV7-9 and TRBJ2-5, with D possibly TRBD1 on 6 matching bases. V lost 2 bases, J lost 0 bases, and 10 bases lay in between. The CDR3 spans 15 residues. Looked up from germline, CDR1 is SEHNR and CDR2 is FQNEAQ (reference sequence). CDR3 nucleotides: TGTGCCAGCAGCTTATTTGGACAGCACCAAGAGACCCAGTACTTC. Translating gives CASSLFGQHQETQYF.

The CDR3 DNA sequence: TGTGCCAGCAGCCAGGGGGAGGGCAGCAATCAGCCCCAGCATTTT. This gives the protein CASSQGEGSNQPQHF. The gene calls are TRBV3-1 (or the pseudogene TRBV3-2) and TRBJ1-5, with D perhaps matching TRBD1 (5 bases). CDR3 length equals 15 residues. The ends were cut back, 3 bases at V and 1 base at J, with 10 bases in the middle. CDR1 is LGHDT, CDR2 YNNKEL, per germline (reference sequence).

The CDR3 DNA follows: TGTGCCAGCAGTCGATCTAGCGGGAGCTACGAGCAGTACTTC. Protein sequence: CASSRSSGSYEQYF. This rearrangement joins TRBV27 to TRBJ2-7, with TRBD2 matching 10 bases. The CDR3 totals 14 residues. Germline CDR1 MNHEY, CDR2 SMNVEV (reference sequence). V lost 5 bases to trimming and J lost 3 bases; unmatched junction nucleotides: 4.

The rearrangement joins TRBV14 to TRBJ2-2, with 9 bases fitting TRBD1. The CDR3 contains 21 residues. J was trimmed by 6 bases and V by 4 bases; bases with no gene match: 24. Germline lookup yields CDR1 SGHDN and CDR2 FVKESK. The CDR3 DNA is TGTGCCAGCAGCCCCGTTCCACTGGACAGGGGAATTTATTCGGTGGCCGGGGAGCTGTTTTTT. Protein product: CASSPVPLDRGIYSVAGELFF. Full variable domain (missing parts from reference TRBV14 and TRBJ2-2): EAGVTQFPSHSVIEKGQTVTLRCDPISGHDNLYWYRRVMGKEIKFLLHFVKESKQDESGMPNNRFLAERTGGTYSTLKVQPAELEDSGVYFCASSPVPLDRGIYSVAGELFFGEGSRLTVL.

This clone was counted a few times. The J gene is TRBJ1-1, the V gene TRBV7-2; TRBD1 aligns across 9 bases. This CDR3 is built from 14 residues. Germline CDR1 SGHTA, CDR2 FQGNSA. V shed 5 bases, J shed 1 base, and the junction held 2 bases outside the gene matches. The CDR3 is CASSPGQGNTEAFF. The CDR3 nucleotides are TGTGCCAGCAGCCCGGGACAGGGGAACACTGAAGCTTTCTTT. The full variable domain, with the rest looked up from reference TRBV7-2 and TRBJ1-1, is GAGVSQSPSNKVTEKGKDVELRCDPISGHTALYWYRQSLGQGLEFLIYFQGNSAPDKSGLPSDRFSAERTGGSVSTLTIQRTQQEDSAVYLCASSPGQGNTEAFFGQGTRLTVV.

The CDR3 nucleotides are TGTGCCAGAAGCTTGGGGACTAGCGGGATGTTCAATGAGCAGTTCTTC. This codes for CARSLGTSGMFNEQFF. The rearrangement links TRBV5-3 to TRBJ2-1; 12 bases align to TRBD2. TRBV5-3 is treated as an ORF (open reading frame) with a function not yet certain. V shed 0 bases and J 6 bases; nucleotides not matched to a gene: 4. CDR3 length: 16 amino acids.

The chain recombines TRBV9 with TRBJ2-5, with D perhaps matching TRBD2 (6 bases). This CDR3 spans 14 amino acids. Trimming pared 3 bases from V and 3 bases from J, leaving 12 bases between. Germline V CDR1 and CDR2: SGDLS, YYNGEE. The CDR3 nucleotides read TGTGCCAGCAGCGGGCCGGGGGTGAAAGAGACCCAGTACTTC. Its translation: CASSGPGVKETQYF.

The chain carries TRBV7-9 and TRBJ2-3; 13 bases fit TRBD2. The CDR3 consists of 17 residues. Trimming took 1 base from V and 2 from J; bases not matched to a gene: 3. Germline CDR1 is SEHNR and CDR2 is FQNEAQ (reference sequence). CDR3 sequence (DNA): TGTGCCAGCAGCTTAGGGGGACTAGCGGGGCCCACAGATACGCAGTATTTT. Translating gives CASSLGGLAGPTDTQYF. The variable domain in full, completed from reference TRBV7-9 and TRBJ2-3, reads DTGVSQNPRHKITKRGQNVTFRCDPISEHNRLYWYRQTLGQGPEFLTYFQNEAQLEKSRLLSDRFSAERPKGSFSTLEIQRTEQGDSAMYLCASSLGGLAGPTDTQYFGPGTRLTVL.

J is TRBJ2-1 and V is TRBV24-1; the D gene is possibly TRBD2 (5 bases). Trimming shortened V by 5 bases and J by 1 base, and 17 bases separated the two germline ends. Per germline, CDR1 KGHDR and CDR2 SFDVKD. This CDR3 contains 17 residues. The CDR3 loop is CATSGTTSGKSYNEQFF. The DNA of the CDR3 is TGTGCCACCAGTGGCACGACCAGCGGTAAATCCTACAATGAGCAGTTCTTC.

The rearrangement uses TRBV9 and TRBJ2-3, with D unclear. CDR3 length equals 13 residues. The V end was cut by 2 bases, the J end by 2 bases, with 6 bases between. Germline V lookup: CDR1 SGDLS, CDR2 YYNGEE. The CDR3 reads CASSVDTTDTQYF. The CDR3 bases are TGTGCCAGCAGCGTCGACACCACAGATACGCAGTATTTT.

The rearrangement links TRBV29-1 to TRBJ1-4, with 7 bases lining up with TRBD1. CDR1 is SQVTM and CDR2 is ANQGSEA in the germline V gene. The CDR3 sequence is 13 residues long. The ends lost 6 bases at V and 4 bases at J; junction bases unmatched: 5. The CDR3 sequence: CSVKGQLNEKLFF. CDR3 nucleotide sequence: TGCAGCGTCAAGGGACAGCTTAATGAAAAACTGTTTTTT.

The chain couples TRBV19 to TRBJ2-1; 7 bases align to TRBD2. J lost 9 bases, V lost 5 bases, and 10 bases had no gene match. Germline V lookup: CDR1 LNHDA, CDR2 SQIVND (reference sequence). The CDR3 contains 14 residues. The CDR3 is CASSLNRPGGEQFF. Here the CDR3 DNA reads TGTGCCAGTAGTCTCAACAGGCCGGGGGGTGAGCAGTTCTTC.